This is a list of T cell receptor beta chains from one sample in a study of T cells after yellow fever vaccination. TCRdb analysed the 5' RACE reads with MiXCR anew, one entry per CDR3 protein. The sample has about 32,000 distinct CDR3 sequences, over 9.5% seen once. The material was PBMCs, either bulk or a sorted T-cell subset (CD4+, CD8+, memory, or dextramer-sorted; not recorded which), obtained less than 18 days after the first yellow fever vaccination. These receptors originate from a man younger than 35 who received the YFV17D yellow fever vaccine. Both conserved end residues are part of each CDR3. D genes are given only for firm matches. Clone sizes are shown as how often the clone was seen (once, few, many) or a class if it is expanded.

abundance	d_gene	v_gene	j_gene	CDR3aa	CDR3nt
many	-	TRBV5-4	TRBJ2-2	CASSPPLTGELFF	TGTGCCAGCAGCCCTCCATTGACCGGGGAGCTGTTTTTT
many	-	TRBV20-1	TRBJ2-2	CSARDLGEDTGELFF	TGCAGTGCTAGAGATCTAGGGGAGGACACCGGGGAGCTGTTTTTT
many	-	TRBV3-1	TRBJ2-7	CASSQEYGEQYF	TGTGCCAGCAGCCAAGAATACGGCGAGCAGTACTTC
many	-	TRBV12-3/TRBV12-4	TRBJ1-1	CASSPVWGQTEAFF	TGTGCCAGCAGCCCCGTATGGGGGCAGACTGAAGCTTTCTTT
few	-	TRBV4-1	TRBJ1-2	CASSQMLHQPRQAYYGYTF	TGCGCCAGCAGCCAAATGCTCCATCAGCCGAGACAGGCCTACTATGGCTACACCTTC
many	-	TRBV29-1	TRBJ1-2	CSVFLTDNYGYTF	TGCAGCGTCTTTTTGACGGATAACTATGGCTACACCTTC
many	-	TRBV27	TRBJ1-2	CASSLGRTYGYTF	TGTGCCAGCAGTTTAGGACGGACCTATGGCTACACCTTC
many	TRBD2	TRBV10-3	TRBJ2-3	CAISTGTSGGDTQYF	TGTGCCATCAGTACCGGGACTAGCGGGGGGGATACGCAGTATTTT
many	TRBD1	TRBV4-1	TRBJ1-6	CASSQTPGQGSSYNSPLHF	TGCGCCAGCAGCCAAACACCGGGACAGGGGAGCTCCTATAATTCACCCCTCCACTTT
many	-	TRBV7-2	TRBJ2-7	CASSLVPVSYEQYF	TGTGCCAGCAGCTTAGTTCCTGTATCCTACGAGCAGTACTTC
many	-	TRBV7-2	TRBJ2-1	CASSSNSYNEQFF	TGTGCCAGCAGCTCCAACTCCTACAATGAGCAGTTCTTC
few	-	TRBV7-2	TRBJ2-3	CASSSQGGGAADTQYF	TGTGCCAGCAGCTCCCAGGGGGGGGGGGCCGCAGATACGCAGTATTTT